This T cell receptor (beta chain) was documented in a study of cytomegalovirus exposure and HLA in healthy donors. Study overall: About 200 million T cells yielded 110 million or so unique TCR beta sequences in earlier analysis.

Study observations and caveats: Among donors in an Asian-associated ancestry cluster, a later analysis reportedly found fewer N-insertions than the approximately 700-donor mean. Most TCR sequences proved rare, with some public TCRs found in many donors. Per a prior analysis, the majority of TCR beta V segments were productive roughly 90% or roughly 30% of the time.

About this clone itself: Its antigen is as yet unknown.

Vbeta (60) and Jbeta (13) primers were used in the PCR. The repertoire was sequenced with immunoSEQ multiplex PCR; TCRdb's copy has only in-frame clones and lacks some. This table lists around 50,000 clones. This CDR3 is built from 17 residues. The germline gives CDR1 MGHRA, CDR2 YSYEKL. The ends lost 0 bases at V and 4 bases at J; junction bases unmatched: 7. Sequenced: PBMCs. The receptor was derived from a female donor in good health and CMV-seronegative. The chain combines TRBV4-1 with TRBJ2-2, with 8 positions matching TRBD2. CDR3 amino acids: CASSQEVTSGLTGELFF. In nucleotides, the CDR3 is TGCGCCAGCAGCCAAGAGGTAACTAGCGGTCTCACCGGGGAGCTGTTTTTT.